These 5 T cell receptor beta chains came from one sample sequenced in a study of cytomegalovirus exposure and HLA in healthy donors. TCRdb keeps only in-frame clones here, not all; method: immunoSEQ multiplex PCR. Counted here are approximately 140,000 clones, roughly nine tenths occurring once; the ten biggest clones make up just under 3%. Material: PBMCs. These receptors all stem from a man aged 18-30 years in good health and CMV-seronegative.

The chain carries TRBV15 and TRBJ1-4; 9 bases agree with TRBD1. V lost 5 bases, J lost 12 bases, and 16 bases stayed unmatched. The CDR3 sequence is 16 residues long. Germline loops: CDR1 LNHNV, CDR2 YYDKDF (reference sequence). CDR3 nucleotide sequence: TGTGCCACCAGCTACCCAACCGGGACAGGGATTGCACAACTGTTTTTT. This sequence encodes CATSYPTGTGIAQLFF.

The chain joins TRBV28 to TRBJ2-2; 13 bases line up with TRBD2. The V segment lost 5 bases and the J segment 4 bases; nucleotides outside the gene matches: 19. The CDR3 totals 21 residues. Germline-derived CDR1 and CDR2 are MDHEN and SYDVKM. The CDR3 here is CASSPPYGTSGARGLTGELFF. The CDR3 nucleotides are TGTGCCAGCAGTCCACCTTATGGGACTAGCGGGGCAAGGGGCCTCACCGGGGAGCTGTTTTTT.

The chain carries TRBV13 and TRBJ2-7, with D maybe TRBD1 (5 bases). This CDR3 is 18 amino acids long. Germline CDR1 reads PRHDT; CDR2 reads FYEKMQ (reference sequence). Trimming left V 1 base short and J 2 bases short, with 21 bases between. The CDR3 DNA reads as TGTGCCAGCAGCTTAGAGACGATTGGGGCCAAAGGACCCTACGAGCAGTACTTC. Its translation is CASSLETIGAKGPYEQYF.

The chain combines TRBV4-3 with TRBJ2-1; 8 bases agree with TRBD1. J lost 6 bases, V lost 3 bases, and 4 bases had no gene match. Germline V lookup: CDR1 LGHNA, CDR2 YSLEER. The CDR3 is made up of 14 amino acids. CDR3 sequence (DNA): TGCGCCAGCAGCCACAGGGGGCTGGGCAATGAGCAGTTCTTC. Translation gives CASSHRGLGNEQFF.

V is TRBV18 and J is TRBJ1-2; possibly TRBD1 for D (5 bases). Trimming took off 5 bases at V and 5 bases at J, with 15 bases between the two ends. From germline, CDR1 is KGHSH and CDR2 LQKENI. The CDR3 spans 14 residues. DNA for the CDR3: TGTGCCAGCTCAACCCCGGACAACCTTTATGGCTACACCTTC. Protein sequence: CASSTPDNLYGYTF.